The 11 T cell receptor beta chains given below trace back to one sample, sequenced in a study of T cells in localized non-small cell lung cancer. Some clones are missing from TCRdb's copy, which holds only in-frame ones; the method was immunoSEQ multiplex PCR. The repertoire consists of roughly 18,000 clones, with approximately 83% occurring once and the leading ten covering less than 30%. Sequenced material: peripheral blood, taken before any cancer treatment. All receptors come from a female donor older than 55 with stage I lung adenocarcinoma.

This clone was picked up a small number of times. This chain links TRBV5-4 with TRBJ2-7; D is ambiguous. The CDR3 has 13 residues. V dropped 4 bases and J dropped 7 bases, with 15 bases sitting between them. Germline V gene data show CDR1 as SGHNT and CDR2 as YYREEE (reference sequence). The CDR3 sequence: CASSDKTRREQYF. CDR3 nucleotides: TGTGCCAGCAGCGACAAGACCCGACGGGAGCAGTACTTC.

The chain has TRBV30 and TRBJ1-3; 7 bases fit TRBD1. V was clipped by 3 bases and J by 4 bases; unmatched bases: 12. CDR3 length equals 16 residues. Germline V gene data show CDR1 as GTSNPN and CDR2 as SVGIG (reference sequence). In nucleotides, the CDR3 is TGTGCCTGGAGGCCGGGACAGAGATCCAGGGGAAACACCATATATTTT. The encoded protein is CAWRPGQRSRGNTIYF.

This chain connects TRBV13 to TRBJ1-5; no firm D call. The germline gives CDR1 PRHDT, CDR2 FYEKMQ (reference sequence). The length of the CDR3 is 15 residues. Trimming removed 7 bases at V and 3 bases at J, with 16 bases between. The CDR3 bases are TGTGCCAGCACCCCGCCAGGCACGGTCAATCAGCCCCAGCATTTT. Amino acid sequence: CASTPPGTVNQPQHF.

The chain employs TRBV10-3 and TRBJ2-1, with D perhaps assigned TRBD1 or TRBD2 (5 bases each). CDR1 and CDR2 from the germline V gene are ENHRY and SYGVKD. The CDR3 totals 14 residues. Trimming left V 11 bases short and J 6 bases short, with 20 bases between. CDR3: CAASGTARTNEQFF. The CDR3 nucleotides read TGTGCCGCATCCGGGACCGCTCGAACCAATGAGCAGTTCTTC.

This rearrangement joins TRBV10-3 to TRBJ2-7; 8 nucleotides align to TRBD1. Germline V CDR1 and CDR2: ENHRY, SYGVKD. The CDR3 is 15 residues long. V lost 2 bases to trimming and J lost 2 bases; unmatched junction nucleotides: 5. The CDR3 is CAISELETGAYEQYF. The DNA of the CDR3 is TGTGCCATCAGTGAGCTGGAGACAGGGGCCTACGAGCAGTACTTC.

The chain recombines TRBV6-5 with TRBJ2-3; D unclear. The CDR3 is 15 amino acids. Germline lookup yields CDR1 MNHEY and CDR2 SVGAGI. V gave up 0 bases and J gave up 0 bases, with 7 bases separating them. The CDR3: CASSYSSVSTDTQYF. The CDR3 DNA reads TGTGCCAGCAGTTACTCGAGCGTCAGCACAGATACGCAGTATTTT.

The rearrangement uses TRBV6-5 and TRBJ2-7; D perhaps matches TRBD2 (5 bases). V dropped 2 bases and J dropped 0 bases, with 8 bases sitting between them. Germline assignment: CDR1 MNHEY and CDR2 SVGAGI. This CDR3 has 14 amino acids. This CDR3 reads CASSYEGTSYEQYF. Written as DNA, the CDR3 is TGTGCCAGCAGTTACGAGGGAACCTCCTACGAGCAGTACTTC.

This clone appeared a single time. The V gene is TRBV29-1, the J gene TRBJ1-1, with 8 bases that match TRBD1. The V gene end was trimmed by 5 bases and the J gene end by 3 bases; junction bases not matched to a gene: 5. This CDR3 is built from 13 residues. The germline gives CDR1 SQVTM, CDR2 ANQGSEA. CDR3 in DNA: TGCAGCGTTTTACAGGGGGGGGACACTGAAGCTTTCTTT. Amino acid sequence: CSVLQGGDTEAFF.

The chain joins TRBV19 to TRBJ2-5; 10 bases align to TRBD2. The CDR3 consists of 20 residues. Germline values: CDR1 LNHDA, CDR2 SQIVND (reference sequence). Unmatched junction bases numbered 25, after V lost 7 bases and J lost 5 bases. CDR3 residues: CASTRGGLAAPRAGGETQYF. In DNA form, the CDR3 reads TGTGCCAGTACCCGGGGCGGACTAGCGGCGCCAAGGGCCGGAGGGGAGACCCAGTACTTC.

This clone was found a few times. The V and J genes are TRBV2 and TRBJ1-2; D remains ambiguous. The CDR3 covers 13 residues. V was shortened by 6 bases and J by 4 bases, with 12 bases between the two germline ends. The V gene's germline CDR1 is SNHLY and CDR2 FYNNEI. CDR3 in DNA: TGTGCCAGCAGGGAGGGAGCTCGCTATGGCTACACCTTC. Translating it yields CASREGARYGYTF. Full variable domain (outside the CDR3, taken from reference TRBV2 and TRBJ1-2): EPEVTQTPSHQVTQMGQEVILRCVPISNHLYFYWYRQILGQKVEFLVSFYNNEISEKSEIFDDQFSVERPDGSNFTLKIRSTKLEDSAMYFCASREGARYGYTFGSGTRLTVV.

For the CDR3, the DNA is TGTGCCAGCAGTTTATTGGGTAACAACTATGGCTACACCTTC. Its protein product is CASSLLGNNYGYTF. J is TRBJ1-2 and V is TRBV27; D uncertain. Germline V CDR1 and CDR2: MNHEY, SMNVEV (reference sequence). The CDR3 runs 14 residues. V shed 1 base and J shed 2 bases, with 8 bases lying between them.